The 23 T cell receptor beta chains listed next were all sequenced from one sample in a study of T cells in Graves' hyperthyroidism and ophthalmopathy. Amplified TCR beta CDR3 regions derived from RNA transcripts. The TCR CDR3 was amplified in a first-round RT-PCR using the HTBI primer set. TCRdb reprocessed the multiplex PCR reads via MiXCR and lists one record per CDR3 protein. The sample includes approximately 560,000 distinct CDR3 sequences, around a sixth of them seen just once. The sequenced sample was blood. These receptors were obtained from a woman aged 25 to 39 with Graves' hyperthyroidism.

The table lists this clonotype with a few counts. The CDR3 sequence is CSARLPDRSYEQYF. The CDR3 bases are TGCAGTGCTAGACTCCCGGACAGATCCTACGAGCAGTACTTC. This chain joins TRBV20-1 and TRBJ2-7, with a weak D call TRBD1 (6 bases). Germline lookup yields CDR1 DFQATT and CDR2 SNEGSKA (reference sequence). Trimming removed 2 bases from V and 1 base from J, with 12 bases in between. The CDR3 is made up of 14 amino acids.

The sample holds a few counts of this clonotype. This chain joins TRBV6-2 or TRBV6-3 and TRBJ2-5; D call uncertain. This CDR3 is built from 13 residues. V was clipped by 1 base and J by 2 bases, with 5 bases between them. CDR1 MNHEY and CDR2 SVGEGT come from the germline V gene. This CDR3 reads CASSYLVQETQYF. CDR3 sequence (DNA): TGTGCCAGCAGTTACTTGGTACAAGAGACCCAGTACTTC.

The V and J genes are TRBV6-1 and TRBJ2-5; 11 bases line up with TRBD2. Germline values: CDR1 MNHNS, CDR2 SASEGT. This CDR3 contains 14 residues. After removal of 7 bases from V and 5 bases from J, the junction contained 6 bases not matched to a gene. The CDR3 DNA reads TGTGCCAGCAATAGCGGGAGGGAACGGGAGACCCAGTACTTC. This gives the protein CASNSGRERETQYF.

The chain joins TRBV4-2 to TRBJ2-7; 12 bases map to TRBD1. V lost 5 bases and J lost 4; bases outside the gene matches: 6. CDR3 length equals 15 residues. Germline V CDR1 and CDR2: LGHNA, YNFKEQ. The CDR3: CASSSGTGGVYEQYF. The CDR3 region has the DNA TGTGCCAGCAGCTCGGGGACAGGGGGCGTTTACGAGCAGTACTTC.

This clonotype was recorded many times. The rearrangement uses TRBV28 and TRBJ2-3, with TRBD2 matching 8 bases. This CDR3 comprises 13 residues. Germline lookup yields CDR1 MDHEN and CDR2 SYDVKM. The ends lost 8 bases at V and 3 bases at J; junction bases unmatched: 4. The CDR3 nucleotides read TGTGCCAGCGGGGCGGGAGGAACAGATACGCAGTATTTT. Translated: CASGAGGTDTQYF.

This clonotype appeared many times. The rearrangement joins TRBV30 to TRBJ1-1; D gene uncertain. With 2 bases removed from V and 5 bases from J, the gap between germline ends came to 9 bases. The V gene's germline CDR1 is GTSNPN and CDR2 SVGIG (reference sequence). CDR3 length: 12 amino acids. CDR3 in DNA: TGTGCCTGGAGTCCCCGGGAGACTGAAGCTTTCTTT. Amino acids: CAWSPRETEAFF.

This clonotype was recorded a few times. This rearrangement joins TRBV6-1 to TRBJ2-1, with 8 bases that match TRBD1. The J segment lost 12 bases and the V segment lost 4 bases, leaving 20 bases of the junction unmatched. The germline CDR1 and CDR2 sequences are MNHNS and SASEGT. CDR3 length: 17 residues. CDR3 in amino acids: CASSGRDRQGTHWVQFF. The CDR3 region has the DNA TGTGCCAGCAGTGGGCGGGATAGACAGGGGACCCATTGGGTGCAGTTCTTC.

Of note for this clonotype: This may be a read error, as it is one base from a much larger clone. Likely a read error: the CDR3 ends without its conserved phenylalanine or tryptophan. The J gene is TRBJ1-4, the V gene TRBV6-2 or TRBV6-3, with 10 bases lining up with TRBD1. Germline trimming cut 6 bases from V and 8 bases from J; bases unmatched to any gene: 9. Germline V CDR1 and CDR2: MNHEY, SVGEGT. There are 15 residues in the CDR3. CDR3 nucleotide sequence: TGTGCCAGCAGCAAGGGACAGGGGAGTGCAGAAAAACTGTTTTCT. Protein product: CASSKGQGSAEKLFS.

With regard to this clonotype: Its ends do not fully match the called genes, so a read error is possible. The V call is TRBV10-2, the J call TRBJ2-1; D possibly matches TRBD1 or TRBD2 (5 bases each). Germline lookup yields CDR1 WSHSY and CDR2 SAAADI. The CDR3 has 14 amino acids. In DNA, the CDR3 is TGCGCCAGCAGTCGGGACGCCGATAACAATGGGCAGTTCTTC. This translates into CASSRDADNNGQFF.

The rearrangement joins TRBV4-1 to TRBJ2-7; TRBD2 matches 13 bases. After removal of 0 bases from V and 3 bases from J, the junction contained 5 bases not matched to a gene. This CDR3 comprises 17 residues. Germline CDR1 MGHRA, CDR2 YSYEKL. Written as DNA, the CDR3 is TGCGCCAGCAGCCAAGATACTAGCGGGAGGGGGCTCTACGAGCAGTACTTC. This codes for CASSQDTSGRGLYEQYF.

The V and J genes are TRBV20-1 and TRBJ1-2; a weak D match, TRBD1 (5 bases). Germline lookup yields CDR1 DFQATT and CDR2 SNEGSKA (reference sequence). Trimming pared 2 bases from V and 3 bases from J, leaving 16 bases between. This CDR3 comprises 15 residues. CDR3: CSARLRGGRDYGYTF. As DNA, the CDR3 is TGCAGTGCTAGACTACGCGGGGGGAGGGACTATGGCTACACCTTC.

CDR3 bases: TGTGCCAGCAGTGCCGACAGGGCTAAGACCCAGTACTTC. Its translation: CASSADRAKTQYF. V and J are TRBV2 and TRBJ2-5; 7 nucleotides agree with TRBD1. Trimming cost V 4 bases and J 6 bases; bases outside gene matches: 5. The germline V gene encodes CDR1 SNHLY and CDR2 FYNNEI. The CDR3 loop spans 13 amino acids.

This clonotype has ten or more counts. The chain combines TRBV7-2 with TRBJ2-3; perhaps TRBD2 as D (6 bases). Between the trimmed V and J ends, which lost 2 bases and 0 bases, there was a span of 12 bases. Germline loops: CDR1 SGHTA, CDR2 FQGNSA. This CDR3 is 16 amino acids long. CDR3: CASSLPIAVSTDTQYF. DNA for the CDR3: TGTGCCAGCAGCTTACCCATAGCGGTTAGCACAGATACGCAGTATTTT. Full variable domain (rest looked up from reference TRBV7-2 and TRBJ2-3): GAGVSQSPSNKVTEKGKDVELRCDPISGHTALYWYRQSLGQGLEFLIYFQGNSAPDKSGLPSDRFSAERTGGSVSTLTIQRTQQEDSAVYLCASSLPIAVSTDTQYFGPGTRLTVL.

This clonotype came up many times. This chain uses TRBV30 with TRBJ1-6, with D perhaps matching TRBD1 (5 bases). This CDR3 comprises 13 residues. In germline, CDR1 is GTSNPN, CDR2 SVGIG (reference sequence). With 3 bases removed from V and 7 bases from J, the gap between germline ends came to 10 bases. CDR3 nucleotides: TGTGCCTGGAGCAGGGACGGGAATTCACCCCTCCACTTT. The encoded protein is CAWSRDGNSPLHF. Full variable domain (missing parts from reference TRBV30 and TRBJ1-6): SQTIHQWPATLVQPVGSPLSLECTVEGTSNPNLYWYRQAAGRGLQLLFYSVGIGQISSEVPQNLSASRPQDRQFILSSKKLLLSDSGFYLCAWSRDGNSPLHFGNGTRLTVT.

This clonotype was counted at least ten times. CDR3 amino acids: CATSRDQGSNQPQHF. CDR3 coding DNA: TGTGCCACCAGCAGAGATCAGGGCAGCAATCAGCCCCAGCATTTT. The chain has TRBV15 and TRBJ1-5, with a weak D call TRBD1 (5 bases). The V end lost 0 bases, the J end lost 1 base, and 7 bases lay between the germline ends. CDR1 and CDR2 from the germline V gene are LNHNV and YYDKDF (reference sequence). This CDR3 has 15 amino acids.

The rearrangement links TRBV28 to TRBJ2-1, with 11 bases lining up with TRBD2. CDR1 is MDHEN and CDR2 is SYDVKM in the germline V gene. V gave up 5 bases and J gave up 10 bases; unmatched junction bases: 7. The CDR3 has 14 amino acids. The CDR3 DNA follows: TGTGCCAGCAGTCCCGGGACTAGCGGCGTCGAGCAGTTCTTC. Translating it yields CASSPGTSGVEQFF.

In this sample, this clonotype turned up many times. V usage is TRBV5-1 and J usage is TRBJ2-3; TRBD1 is a possible D gene (6 bases). Germline CDR1 is SGHRS and CDR2 is YFSETQ. V lost 4 bases to trimming and J lost 2 bases, with 11 bases between them. This CDR3 is 14 amino acids long. The CDR3 coding sequence is TGCGCCAGCAGCAATACAGGGTCCACAGATACGCAGTATTTT. Translation: CASSNTGSTDTQYF.

At least ten counts were recorded for this clonotype. The chain employs TRBV2 and TRBJ1-5; D gene unclear. The CDR3 contains 14 residues. The V end was cut by 8 bases, the J end by 0 bases, with 11 bases between. The germline V gene has CDR1 SNHLY and CDR2 FYNNEI. CDR3 nucleotide sequence: TGTGCCAGCGGGCGGGCCGTTAGCAATCAGCCCCAGCATTTT. Protein sequence: CASGRAVSNQPQHF.

The rearrangement joins TRBV13 to TRBJ1-2; possibly TRBD1 for D (6 bases). The ends were cut back, 4 bases at V and 2 bases at J, with 11 bases in the middle. CDR1 is PRHDT and CDR2 is FYEKMQ in the germline V gene (reference sequence). This CDR3 region has 14 residues. The CDR3 loop reads CASSYRDGNYGYTF. The CDR3 nucleotides are TGTGCCAGCAGCTACAGGGACGGAAACTATGGCTACACCTTC.

There are a few counts of this clonotype. Here the CDR3 reads CASSIGSGGSSYNEQFF. The CDR3 DNA reads TGTGCCAGTAGTATAGGTAGCGGGGGAAGCTCCTACAATGAGCAGTTCTTC. The chain couples TRBV19 to TRBJ2-1; 9 positions match TRBD2. V was pared by 1 base and J by 0 bases, with 4 bases of the junction left unmatched. Germline loops: CDR1 LNHDA, CDR2 SQIVND (reference sequence). The CDR3 contains 17 residues. Drawing the rest from reference TRBV19 and TRBJ2-1, the complete variable domain is DGGITQSPKYLFRKEGQNVTLSCEQNLNHDAMYWYRQDPGQGLRLIYYSQIVNDFQKGDIAEGYSVSREKKESFPLTVTSAQKNPTAFYLCASSIGSGGSSYNEQFFGPGTRLTVL.

On this clonotype itself: This sequence may be a read error, since a much larger clone differs from it by one base. The genes are TRBV6-5 and TRBJ2-5; D may correspond to TRBD1 or TRBD2 (6 bases each). The DNA end is more similar to TRBJ2-1, so the J call may be wrong. CDR1 and CDR2 from the germline V gene are MNHEY and SVGAGI. CDR3 size: 14 residues. The CDR3 loop is CASSYSGRGETQFF. The CDR3 coding sequence is TGTGCCAGCAGTTACTCAGGAAGGGGGGAGACCCAGTTCTTC.

CDR3 nucleotides: TGCGCCAGCCAGACTAGCGGAGGGTACAATGAGCAGTTCTTC. This encodes CASQTSGGYNEQFF. The rearrangement uses TRBV5-1 and TRBJ2-1; 9 bases line up with TRBD2. CDR1 is SGHRS, CDR2 YFSETQ, per germline. The CDR3 loop spans 14 amino acids. V lost 7 bases to trimming and J lost 4 bases; unmatched junction nucleotides: 6.

In this sample, this clonotype turned up many times. V gene TRBV5-5 combines with J gene TRBJ2-7; TRBD1 agrees at 7 bases. Trimming removed 1 base from V and 7 bases from J; junction bases left unmatched: 8. This CDR3 region has 14 residues. CDR1 and CDR2 from the germline V gene are SGHKS and YYEKEE (reference sequence). The CDR3 DNA reads TGTGCCAGCAGCTTGCTCACAGGGGACGGTGAGCAGTACTTC. As protein: CASSLLTGDGEQYF.